This T cell receptor beta chain comes out of a study of shared clonotypes between healthy human individuals. Overall study findings and caveats: The expectation was that sequencing depth would affect clonotype sharing among donors. Clonotypes shared by all four donors outscored non-shared clonotypes in generation probability. Few donors limited the genetic and exposure-history diversity represented.

Profiled with immunoSEQ multiplex PCR; TCRdb holds only in-frame clones, not every one. The table has about 960,000 clones, 76% seen once; the top ten hold over 1.3%. CDR1 and CDR2 from the germline V gene are KGHSH and LQKENI. The length of the CDR3 is 13 residues. The ends were cut back, 3 bases at V and 5 bases at J, with 8 bases in the middle. Of note for this clone: Its specificity is unknown.

The chain couples TRBV18 to TRBJ1-5; D not resolved. Sequenced: memory CD4+ T cells sorted from blood. This sample's subset: CD45RA-negative fraction. This clonotype originated in a man aged 18 to 30 in good health. CDR3 sequence (DNA): TGTGCCAGCTCACCGGTAGAAGATCAGCCCCAGCATTTT. The encoded protein is CASSPVEDQPQHF.